Each of the 10 T cell receptor beta chains below was sequenced from the same sample in a study of cytomegalovirus exposure and HLA in healthy donors. The PCR ran on 60 Vbeta and 13 Jbeta primers. Some clones are missing from TCRdb's copy, which holds only in-frame ones; the method was immunoSEQ multiplex PCR. Here the sample spans about 150,000 clones, roughly 85% being singletons. What was sequenced was PBMCs. The receptors come from a young woman in good health and CMV-seronegative.

This chain joins TRBV19 and TRBJ1-5; 11 bases match TRBD1. The germline CDR1 and CDR2 sequences are LNHDA and SQIVND (reference sequence). Trimming took 4 bases from V and 7 from J; bases not matched to a gene: 9. This CDR3 is built from 16 residues. This CDR3 reads CASSNIRTGGFQPQHF. DNA of the CDR3: TGTGCCAGTAGTAACATTCGGACAGGGGGCTTCCAGCCCCAGCATTTT.

V gene TRBV11-2 combines with J gene TRBJ2-7; 8 bases match TRBD2. Per germline, CDR1 SGHAT and CDR2 FQNNGV. J was trimmed by 2 bases and V by 4 bases; bases with no gene match: 1. This CDR3 has 13 amino acids. The CDR3 coding sequence is TGTGCCAGCAGCTCGGGACTAGCCTACGAGCAGTACTTC. This sequence encodes CASSSGLAYEQYF.

The V gene is TRBV28, the J gene TRBJ1-2; a possible D gene is TRBD1 (5 bases). V lost 4 bases and J 4 bases, leaving 19 bases between the germline ends. The germline gives CDR1 MDHEN, CDR2 SYDVKM. The CDR3 runs to 16 residues. CDR3 DNA sequence: TGTGCCAGCAGTTCTTCCCTACAGGTCTACGGCTATGGCTACACCTTC. It translates to CASSSSLQVYGYGYTF.

The genes are TRBV30 and TRBJ2-2; D uncertain. The germline V and J ends were trimmed by 3 bases and 2 bases, with 10 bases remaining between them. The CDR3 runs to 14 residues. Germline V gene lookup returns CDR1 GTSNPN and CDR2 SVGIG (reference sequence). The CDR3 sequence: CAWSRSANTGELFF. In nucleotides, the CDR3 is TGTGCCTGGAGCAGGTCAGCCAACACCGGGGAGCTGTTTTTT.

This clone was recorded only once. The chain couples TRBV30 to TRBJ1-2; D ambiguous. Germline-derived CDR1 and CDR2 are GTSNPN and SVGIG (reference sequence). This CDR3 is built from 18 residues. Deletions cut 3 bases from V and 4 bases from J, with 27 bases between. The CDR3 spells CAWRDGFLSKGRGYGYTF. The CDR3 nucleotides read TGTGCCTGGAGGGACGGCTTCCTTTCCAAGGGTCGGGGCTATGGCTACACCTTC.

The J gene is TRBJ1-2, the V gene TRBV28; no clear D. V lost 2 bases and J lost 8, with 9 bases in between. This CDR3 spans 12 amino acids. Germline CDR1 and CDR2: MDHEN and SYDVKM. The CDR3 nucleotides read TGTGCCAGCAGTTTACGGGGAGGCGGCTACACCTTC. Residues: CASSLRGGGYTF.

Concerning this clone itself: The same CDR3 also results from other DNA sequences found in this sample. This sequence joins TRBV4-1 and TRBJ2-1; perhaps TRBD2 as D (6 bases). Trimming took 4 bases from V and 1 from J, leaving 14 bases between them. This CDR3 comprises 16 residues. Germline CDR1 reads MGHRA; CDR2 reads YSYEKL. The CDR3 DNA reads TGCGCCAGCAGCCTCCTGGGGGGACCATCCTACAATGAGCAGTTCTTC. Its translation: CASSLLGGPSYNEQFF.

This rearrangement joins TRBV30 to TRBJ2-2; D is ambiguous. CDR1 GTSNPN and CDR2 SVGIG come from the germline V gene (reference sequence). CDR3 length: 15 amino acids. The germline V and J ends were trimmed by 0 bases and 3 bases, with 11 bases remaining between them. In nucleotides, the CDR3 is TGTGCCTGGAGTGTGCCAGCGCAAGACACCGGGGAGCTGTTTTTT. Encoded protein: CAWSVPAQDTGELFF.

In the case of this clone: Germline and junction disagree at one end, which may indicate a read error. In DNA, the CDR3 is TGTTCCAGCAGCTTAGACGGGCCGGGGTACTCCCTCAACGAAGCTTTCTTT. Encoded protein: CSSSLDGPGYSLNEAFF. The gene calls are TRBV7-9 and TRBJ1-1, with D hard to call. The length of the CDR3 is 17 residues. CDR1 SEHNR and CDR2 FQNEAQ come from the germline V gene (reference sequence).

The chain is built from TRBV11-1 and TRBJ2-3, with 11 nucleotides matching TRBD2. J was trimmed by 10 bases and V by 5 bases; bases with no gene match: 11. There are 15 residues in the CDR3. Germline CDR1 SGHAT, CDR2 FQDESV (reference sequence). The DNA for the CDR3 is TGTGCCAGCAGCCTCGGACTAGCGGGCCCGGGGGCGCAGTATTTT. It yields the protein CASSLGLAGPGAQYF.